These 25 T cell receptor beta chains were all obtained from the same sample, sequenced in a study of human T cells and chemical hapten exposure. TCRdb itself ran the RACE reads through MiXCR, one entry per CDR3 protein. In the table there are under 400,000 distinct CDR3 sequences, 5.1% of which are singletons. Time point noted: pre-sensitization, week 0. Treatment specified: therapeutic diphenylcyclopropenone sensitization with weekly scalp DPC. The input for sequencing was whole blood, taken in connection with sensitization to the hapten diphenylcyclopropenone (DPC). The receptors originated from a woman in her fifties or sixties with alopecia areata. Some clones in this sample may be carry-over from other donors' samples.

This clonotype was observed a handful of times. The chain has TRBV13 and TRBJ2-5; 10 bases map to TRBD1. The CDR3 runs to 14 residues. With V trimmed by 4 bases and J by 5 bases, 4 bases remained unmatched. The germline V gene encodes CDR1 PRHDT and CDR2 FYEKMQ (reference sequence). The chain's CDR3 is CASSSGQGVETQYF. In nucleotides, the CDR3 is TGTGCCAGCAGCTCCGGACAGGGGGTGGAGACCCAGTACTTC.

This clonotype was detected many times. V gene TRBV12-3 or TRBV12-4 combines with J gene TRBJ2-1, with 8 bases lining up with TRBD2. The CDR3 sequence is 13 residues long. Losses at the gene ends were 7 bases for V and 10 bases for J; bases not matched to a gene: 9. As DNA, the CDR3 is TGTGCCAGCATTCCAAGCGGGGGCGACGAGCAGTTCTTC. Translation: CASIPSGGDEQFF.

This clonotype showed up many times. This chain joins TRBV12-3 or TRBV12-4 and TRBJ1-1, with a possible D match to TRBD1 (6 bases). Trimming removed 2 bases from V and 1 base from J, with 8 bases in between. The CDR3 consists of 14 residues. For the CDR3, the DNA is TGTGCCAGCAGTTTAACAGGGAAGAACACTGAAGCTTTCTTT. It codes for CASSLTGKNTEAFF.

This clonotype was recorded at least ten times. In DNA, the CDR3 is TGTGCCAGCAGCCCGGATGGGGGAGCAGAGACCCAGTACTTC. Protein product: CASSPDGGAETQYF. The chain recombines TRBV7-2 with TRBJ2-5, with D possibly called TRBD1 or TRBD2 (5 bases each). V lost 5 bases, J lost 4 bases, and 14 bases lay in between. This CDR3 comprises 14 residues. Germline V lookup: CDR1 SGHTA, CDR2 FQGNSA.

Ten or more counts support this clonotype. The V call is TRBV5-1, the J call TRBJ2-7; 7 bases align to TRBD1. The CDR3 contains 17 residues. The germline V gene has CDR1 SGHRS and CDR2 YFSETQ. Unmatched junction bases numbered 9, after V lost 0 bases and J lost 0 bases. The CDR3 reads CASSLGSGTDLSYEQYF. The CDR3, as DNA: TGCGCCAGCAGCTTGGGTTCCGGGACAGACCTCTCCTACGAGCAGTACTTC.

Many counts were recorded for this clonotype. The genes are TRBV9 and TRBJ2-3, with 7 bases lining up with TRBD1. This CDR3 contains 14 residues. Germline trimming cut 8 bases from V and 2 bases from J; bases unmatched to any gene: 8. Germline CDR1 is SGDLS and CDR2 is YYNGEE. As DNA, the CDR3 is TGTGCCAGTACAGGGGCCAGCCACACAGATACGCAGTATTTT. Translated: CASTGASHTDTQYF.

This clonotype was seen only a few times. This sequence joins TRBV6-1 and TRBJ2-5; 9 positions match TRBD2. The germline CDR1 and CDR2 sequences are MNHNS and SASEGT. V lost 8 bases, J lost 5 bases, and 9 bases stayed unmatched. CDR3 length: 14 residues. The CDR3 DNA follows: TGTGCCAGCCGAGGCGGGAGGGCCGGGGAGACCCAGTACTTC. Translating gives CASRGGRAGETQYF.

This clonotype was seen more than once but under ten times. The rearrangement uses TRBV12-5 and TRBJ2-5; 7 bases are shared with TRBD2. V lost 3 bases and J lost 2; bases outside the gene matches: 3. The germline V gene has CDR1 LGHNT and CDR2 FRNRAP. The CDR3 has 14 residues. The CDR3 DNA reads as TGTGCTAGTGGTTTCCAGGGAGGGCAAGAGACCCAGTACTTC. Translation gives CASGFQGGQETQYF.

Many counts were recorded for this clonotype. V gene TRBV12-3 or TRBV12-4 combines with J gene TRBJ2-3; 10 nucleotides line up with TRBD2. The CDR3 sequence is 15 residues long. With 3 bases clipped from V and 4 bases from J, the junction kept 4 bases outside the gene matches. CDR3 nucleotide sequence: TGTGCCAGCAGTTTGAGTAGCGGGGGGTCAGATACGCAGTATTTT. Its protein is CASSLSSGGSDTQYF.

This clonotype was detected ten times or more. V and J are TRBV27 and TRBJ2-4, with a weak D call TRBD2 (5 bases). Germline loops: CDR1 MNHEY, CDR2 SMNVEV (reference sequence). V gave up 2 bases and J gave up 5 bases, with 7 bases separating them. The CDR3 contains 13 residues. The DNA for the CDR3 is TGTGCCAGCAGTTTAGGGAGTCAAAACATTCAGTACTTC. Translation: CASSLGSQNIQYF.

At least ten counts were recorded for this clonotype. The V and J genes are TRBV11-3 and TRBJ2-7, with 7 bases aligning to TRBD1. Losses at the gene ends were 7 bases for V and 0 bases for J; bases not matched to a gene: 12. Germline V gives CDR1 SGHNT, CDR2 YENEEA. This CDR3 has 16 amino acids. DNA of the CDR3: TGTGCCAGCACCCTGACCGACAGGGCCAGCTCCTACGAGCAGTACTTC. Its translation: CASTLTDRASSYEQYF.

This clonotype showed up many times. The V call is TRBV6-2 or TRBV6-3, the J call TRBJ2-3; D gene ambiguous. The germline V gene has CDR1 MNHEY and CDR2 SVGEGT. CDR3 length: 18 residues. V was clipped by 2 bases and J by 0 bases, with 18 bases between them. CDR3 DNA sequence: TGTGCCAGCAGTTACCAACCGACCGGCGTCTCTAGCACAGATACGCAGTATTTT. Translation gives CASSYQPTGVSSTDTQYF.

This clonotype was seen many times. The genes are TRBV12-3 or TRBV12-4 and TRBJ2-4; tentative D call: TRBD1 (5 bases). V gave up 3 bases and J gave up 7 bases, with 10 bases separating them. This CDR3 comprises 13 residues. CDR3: CASSFQGSNIQYF. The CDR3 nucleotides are TGTGCCAGCAGTTTTCAGGGATCGAACATTCAGTACTTC.

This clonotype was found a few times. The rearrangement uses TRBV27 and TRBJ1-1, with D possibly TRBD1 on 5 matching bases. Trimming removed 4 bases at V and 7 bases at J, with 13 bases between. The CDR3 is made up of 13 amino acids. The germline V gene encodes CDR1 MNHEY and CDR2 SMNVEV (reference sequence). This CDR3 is CASSSTRDFEAFF. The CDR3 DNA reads TGTGCCAGCAGTTCAACCCGGGACTTTGAAGCTTTCTTT.

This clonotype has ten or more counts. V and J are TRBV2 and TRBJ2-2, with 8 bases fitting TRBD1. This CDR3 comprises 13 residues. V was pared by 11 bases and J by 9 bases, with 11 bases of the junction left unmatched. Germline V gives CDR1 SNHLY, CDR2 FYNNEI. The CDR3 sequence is CAAQTDRARELFF. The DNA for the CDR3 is TGTGCCGCCCAAACGGACAGGGCTCGGGAGCTGTTTTTT.

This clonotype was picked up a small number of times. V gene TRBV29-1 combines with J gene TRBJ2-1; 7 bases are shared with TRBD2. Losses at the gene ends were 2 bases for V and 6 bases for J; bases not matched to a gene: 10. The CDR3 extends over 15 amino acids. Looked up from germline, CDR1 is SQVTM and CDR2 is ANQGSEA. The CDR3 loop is CSVEKAGRGVNEQFF. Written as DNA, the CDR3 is TGCAGCGTTGAAAAAGCGGGGAGGGGAGTCAATGAGCAGTTCTTC.

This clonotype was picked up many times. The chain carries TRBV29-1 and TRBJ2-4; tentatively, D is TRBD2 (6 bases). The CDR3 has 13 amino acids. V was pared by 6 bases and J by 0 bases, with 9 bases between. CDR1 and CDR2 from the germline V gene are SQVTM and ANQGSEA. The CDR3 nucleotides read TGCAGCGTGGGGACTTTAGCCAAAAACATTCAGTACTTC. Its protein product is CSVGTLAKNIQYF.

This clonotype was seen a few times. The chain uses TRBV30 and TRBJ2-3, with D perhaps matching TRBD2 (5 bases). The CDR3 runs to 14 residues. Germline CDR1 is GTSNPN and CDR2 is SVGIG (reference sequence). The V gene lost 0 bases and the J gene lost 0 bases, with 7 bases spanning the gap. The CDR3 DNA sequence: TGTGCCTGGAGTGTAGGCGGGAGCACAGATACGCAGTATTTT. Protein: CAWSVGGSTDTQYF. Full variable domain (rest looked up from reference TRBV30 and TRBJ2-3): SQTIHQWPATLVQPVGSPLSLECTVEGTSNPNLYWYRQAAGRGLQLLFYSVGIGQISSEVPQNLSASRPQDRQFILSSKKLLLSDSGFYLCAWSVGGSTDTQYFGPGTRLTVL.

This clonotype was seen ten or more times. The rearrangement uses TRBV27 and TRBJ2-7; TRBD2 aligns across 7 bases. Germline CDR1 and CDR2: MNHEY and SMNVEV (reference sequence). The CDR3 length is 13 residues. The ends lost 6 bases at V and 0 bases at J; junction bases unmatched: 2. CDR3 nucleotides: TGTGCCAGCAGGGGGGGGTACTCCTACGAGCAGTACTTC. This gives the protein CASRGGYSYEQYF.

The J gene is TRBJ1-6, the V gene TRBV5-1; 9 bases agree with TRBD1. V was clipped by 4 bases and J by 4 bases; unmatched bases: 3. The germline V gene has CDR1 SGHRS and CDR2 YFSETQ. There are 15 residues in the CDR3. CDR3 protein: CASSEGTGYNSPLHF. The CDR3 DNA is TGCGCCAGCAGCGAAGGGACAGGGTATAATTCACCCCTCCACTTT.

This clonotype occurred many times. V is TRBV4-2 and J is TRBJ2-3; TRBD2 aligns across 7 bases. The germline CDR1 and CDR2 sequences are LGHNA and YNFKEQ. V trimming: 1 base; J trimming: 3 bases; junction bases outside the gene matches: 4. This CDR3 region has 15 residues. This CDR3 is CASSQGGSGTDTQYF. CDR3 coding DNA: TGTGCCAGCAGCCAAGGCGGGAGTGGGACAGATACGCAGTATTTT.

The CDR3 sequence is CASSSGAGGEAFF. Written as DNA, the CDR3 is TGTGCCAGCAGCAGCGGTGCGGGCGGTGAAGCTTTCTTT. This chain joins TRBV11-3 and TRBJ1-1, with D unresolved. CDR1 and CDR2 (germline): SGHNT, YENEEA. Trimming removed 5 bases from V and 7 bases from J, with 14 bases in between. The CDR3 runs to 13 residues.

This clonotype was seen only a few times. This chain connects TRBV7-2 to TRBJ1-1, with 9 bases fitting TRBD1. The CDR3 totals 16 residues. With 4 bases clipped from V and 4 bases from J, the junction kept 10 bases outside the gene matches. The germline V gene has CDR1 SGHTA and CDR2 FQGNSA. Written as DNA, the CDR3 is TGTGCCAGCAGCTATGGACAGGGGCGATGGGGCACTGAAGCTTTCTTT. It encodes CASSYGQGRWGTEAFF.

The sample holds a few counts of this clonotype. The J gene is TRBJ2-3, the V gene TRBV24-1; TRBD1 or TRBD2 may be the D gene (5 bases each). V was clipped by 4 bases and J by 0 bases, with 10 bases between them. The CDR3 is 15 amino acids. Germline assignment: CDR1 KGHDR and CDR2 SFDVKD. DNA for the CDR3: TGTGCCACCAGTGACCTTTGGGACAGCACAGATACGCAGTATTTT. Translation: CATSDLWDSTDTQYF.

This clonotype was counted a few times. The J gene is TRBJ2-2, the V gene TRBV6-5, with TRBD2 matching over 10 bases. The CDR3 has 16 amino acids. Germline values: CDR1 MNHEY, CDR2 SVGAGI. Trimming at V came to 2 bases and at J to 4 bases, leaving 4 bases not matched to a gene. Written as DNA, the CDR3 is TGTGCCAGCAGTTACGATTTAGCGGGAGGCACCGGGGAGCTGTTTTTT. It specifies CASSYDLAGGTGELFF.